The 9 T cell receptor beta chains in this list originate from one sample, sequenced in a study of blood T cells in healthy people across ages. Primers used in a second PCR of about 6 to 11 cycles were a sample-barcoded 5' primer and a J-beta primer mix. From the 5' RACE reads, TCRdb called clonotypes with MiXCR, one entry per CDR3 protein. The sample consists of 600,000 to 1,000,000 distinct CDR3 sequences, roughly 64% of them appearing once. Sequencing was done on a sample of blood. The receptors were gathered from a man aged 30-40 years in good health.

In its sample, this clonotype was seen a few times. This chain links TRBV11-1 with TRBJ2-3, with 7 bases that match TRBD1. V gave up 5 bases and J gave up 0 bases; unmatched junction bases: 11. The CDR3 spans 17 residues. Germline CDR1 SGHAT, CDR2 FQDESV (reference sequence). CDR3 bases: TGTGCCAGCAGCCGCGATGACAGGGATGGTAGCACAGATACGCAGTATTTT. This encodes CASSRDDRDGSTDTQYF.

CDR3 in amino acids: CASRDRTGGNQPQHF. The CDR3 DNA reads as TGTGCCAGCAGGGACCGGACCGGGGGGAATCAGCCCCAGCATTTT. The chain couples TRBV2 to TRBJ1-5, with a possible D match to TRBD1 (5 bases). Looked up from germline, CDR1 is SNHLY and CDR2 is FYNNEI. CDR3 length equals 15 residues. V dropped 6 bases and J dropped 4 bases, with 16 bases sitting between them.

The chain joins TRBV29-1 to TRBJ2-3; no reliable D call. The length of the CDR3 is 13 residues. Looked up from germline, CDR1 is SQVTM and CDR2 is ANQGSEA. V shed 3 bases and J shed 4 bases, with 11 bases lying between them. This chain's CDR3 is CSVDSTWADTQYF. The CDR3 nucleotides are TGCAGCGTTGATTCGACGTGGGCAGATACGCAGTATTTT.

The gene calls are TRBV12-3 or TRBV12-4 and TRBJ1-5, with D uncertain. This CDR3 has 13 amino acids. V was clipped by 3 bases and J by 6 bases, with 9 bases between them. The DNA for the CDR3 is TGTGCCAGCAGTTTTTCGGGAACTCAGCCCCAGCATTTT. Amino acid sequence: CASSFSGTQPQHF.

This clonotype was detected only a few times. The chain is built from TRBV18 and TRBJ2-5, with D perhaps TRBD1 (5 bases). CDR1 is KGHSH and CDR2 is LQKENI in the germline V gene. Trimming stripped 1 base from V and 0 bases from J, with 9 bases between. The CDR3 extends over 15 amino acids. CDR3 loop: CASSPLQGDQETQYF. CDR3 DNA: TGTGCCAGCTCACCACTCCAGGGCGACCAAGAGACCCAGTACTTC.

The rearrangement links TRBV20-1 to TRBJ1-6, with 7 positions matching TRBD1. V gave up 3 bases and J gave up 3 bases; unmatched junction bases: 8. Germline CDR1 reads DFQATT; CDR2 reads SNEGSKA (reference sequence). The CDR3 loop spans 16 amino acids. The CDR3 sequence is CSASQTGRDYNSPLHF. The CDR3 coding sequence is TGCAGTGCTAGTCAGACAGGGCGGGACTATAATTCACCCCTCCACTTT.

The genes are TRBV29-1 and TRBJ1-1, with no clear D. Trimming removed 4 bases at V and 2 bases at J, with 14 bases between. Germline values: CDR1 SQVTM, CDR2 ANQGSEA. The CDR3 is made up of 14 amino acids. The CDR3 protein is CSVVGSGINTEAFF. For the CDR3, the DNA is TGCAGCGTTGTGGGGAGCGGGATCAACACTGAAGCTTTCTTT.

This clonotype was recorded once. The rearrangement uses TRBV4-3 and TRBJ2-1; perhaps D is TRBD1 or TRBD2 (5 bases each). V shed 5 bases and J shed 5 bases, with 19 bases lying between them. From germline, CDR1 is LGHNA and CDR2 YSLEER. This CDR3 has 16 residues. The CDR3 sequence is CASSVILRGTNNEQFF. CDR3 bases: TGCGCCAGCAGCGTCATCCTCCGTGGGACGAACAATGAGCAGTTCTTC.

This CDR3 reads CSARRAGAGTDTQYF. The CDR3 nucleotides are TGCAGTGCTAGACGGGCGGGCGCCGGCACAGATACGCAGTATTTT. V usage is TRBV20-1 and J usage is TRBJ2-3; possibly TRBD2 for D (5 bases). Trimming shortened V by 2 bases and J by 1 base, and 13 bases separated the two germline ends. The CDR3 spans 15 residues. Germline CDR1 reads DFQATT; CDR2 reads SNEGSKA (reference sequence).